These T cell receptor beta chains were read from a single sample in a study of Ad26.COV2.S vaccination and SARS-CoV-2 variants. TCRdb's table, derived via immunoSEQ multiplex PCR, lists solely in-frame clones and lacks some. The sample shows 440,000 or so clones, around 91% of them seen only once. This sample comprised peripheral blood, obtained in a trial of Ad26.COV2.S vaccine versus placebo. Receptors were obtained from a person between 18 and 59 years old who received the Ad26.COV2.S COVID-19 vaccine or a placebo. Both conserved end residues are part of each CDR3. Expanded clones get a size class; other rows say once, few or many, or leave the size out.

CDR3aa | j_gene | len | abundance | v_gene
CASSLNLAGGGSYNEQFF | TRBJ2-1 | 18 | . | TRBV28
CASSPQEGNEKLFF | TRBJ1-4 | 14 | . | TRBV28
CASSLAGTGRYGYTF | TRBJ1-2 | 15 | . | TRBV5-4
CASSISPLRDDSNQPQHF | TRBJ1-5 | 18 | . | TRBV28
CSVESAGGATKTQYF | TRBJ2-5 | 15 | once | TRBV29-1
CASSPPGTGGFRGYTF | TRBJ1-2 | 16 | . | TRBV28
CASSSIRELFF | TRBJ2-2 | 11 | . | TRBV12-3/TRBV12-4
CASSQGREQYF | TRBJ2-7 | 11 | once | TRBV19
CSVEMDGTEAFF | TRBJ1-1 | 12 | few | TRBV29-1
CASRFQGSTDTQYF | TRBJ2-3 | 14 | . | TRBV3-1/TRBV3-2
CASSYLGRGPGELFF | TRBJ2-2 | 15 | few | TRBV7-9
CSAGGGYEQYF | TRBJ2-7 | 11 | . | TRBV20-1
CASSLTGTRQETQYF | TRBJ2-5 | 15 | . | TRBV11-3
CAISPLGSGGISYEQYF | TRBJ2-7 | 17 | . | TRBV10-3
CASSLGSSNLNEQYF | TRBJ2-7 | 15 | . | TRBV11-2
CSVDPLAGGPDSYNEQFF | TRBJ2-1 | 18 | . | TRBV29-1
CASSMTLGSGANVLTF | TRBJ2-6 | 16 | once | TRBV19
CATSDPGTSGGQLADTQYF | TRBJ2-3 | 19 | . | TRBV24-1
CASSYSSQGPEQYF | TRBJ2-7 | 14 | . | TRBV6-2/TRBV6-3
CASSRGTQGLSGLARYEQYF | TRBJ2-7 | 20 | . | TRBV7-9
CASSTGTLNSPLHF | TRBJ1-6 | 14 | few | TRBV19
CASSRRDRDGDTQYF | TRBJ2-3 | 15 | . | TRBV27
CASSERRGDTNTEAFF | TRBJ1-1 | 16 | . | TRBV25-1
CASSRNSPSESGGYGYTF | TRBJ1-2 | 18 | . | TRBV19
CASSLGGGLSSYNSPLHF | TRBJ1-6 | 18 | . | TRBV28
CASTTGGVTGELFF | TRBJ2-2 | 14 | . | TRBV19
CASSRQGAGTDTQYF | TRBJ2-3 | 15 | . | TRBV7-2
CASSYDPRDTEAFF | TRBJ1-1 | 14 | . | TRBV6-5
CASSKPGQGTYEQYF | TRBJ2-7 | 15 | . | TRBV28
CASSPPGGKVYEQYF | TRBJ2-7 | 15 | . | TRBV18
CASSHFRSYNEQFF | TRBJ2-1 | 14 | many | TRBV16
CASGPTRSSYEQYF | TRBJ2-7 | 14 | . | TRBV5-5
CASSYGGYEQYF | TRBJ2-7 | 12 | . | TRBV27
CASSLGTSSDTGELFF | TRBJ2-2 | 16 | . | TRBV14
CASSAGTSGRSNEQYF | TRBJ2-7 | 16 | . | TRBV7-3
CASNIKATTSGNTIYF | TRBJ1-3 | 16 | . | TRBV7-9
CASSQGPGSSSGNTIYF | TRBJ1-3 | 17 | . | TRBV4-3
CASNSQGEGEKLFF | TRBJ1-4 | 14 | . | TRBV28
CASSYSTPAGVSYEQYF | TRBJ2-7 | 17 | . | TRBV6-2/TRBV6-3
CASSLGGEQFF | TRBJ2-1 | 11 | . | TRBV5-6
CASSGLARYEQYF | TRBJ2-7 | 13 | . | TRBV18
CASSPLGGDAYQPQHF | TRBJ1-5 | 16 | . | TRBV19
CASGLGGGELFF | TRBJ2-2 | 12 | . | TRBV12-5
CASSAEVNMGTGELFF | TRBJ2-2 | 16 | many | TRBV2
CASSLRAVQETQYF | TRBJ2-5 | 14 | . | TRBV5-5
CAWSKGGSGNTIYF | TRBJ1-3 | 14 | few | TRBV30
CASSQDQGAGGELFF | TRBJ2-2 | 15 | . | TRBV3-1/TRBV3-2
CASSLKRTEIMMAGDGYTF | TRBJ1-2 | 19 | . | TRBV6-9
CASSRTGVMNTEAFF | TRBJ1-1 | 15 | once | TRBV2
CASSLPGQIVSYEQYF | TRBJ2-7 | 16 | once | TRBV28
CASSSGTGSNSPLHF | TRBJ1-6 | 15 | . | TRBV27
CASTEGQGKYQPQHF | TRBJ1-5 | 15 | few | TRBV28
CASSTGVKENEQFF | TRBJ2-1 | 14 | . | TRBV7-9
CASTLRDVRTDTQYF | TRBJ2-3 | 15 | . | TRBV11-2
CSASPFAGEDYEQYF | TRBJ2-7 | 15 | . | TRBV20-1
CASSTGQRNTEAFF | TRBJ1-1 | 14 | . | TRBV5-5
CARYRGLRQPQHF | TRBJ1-5 | 13 | . | TRBV9
CASSLEVGYEQYF | TRBJ2-7 | 13 | . | TRBV28
CASSYSNKGGETYGYTF | TRBJ1-2 | 17 | . | TRBV6-2/TRBV6-3
CASSSKETGTNEQFF | TRBJ2-1 | 15 | . | TRBV5-8